This TCR beta chain emerged from a study of beta chain features in type 1 diabetes. On the study more broadly: The samples had roughly 110 million sorted cells examined in all.

Every isolated RNA sample was fully reverse transcribed, so sequencing captured expressed TCRB transcripts. Produced via immunoSEQ multiplex PCR; TCRdb's table is partial and in-frame only. The repertoire has about 220,000 clones, roughly 11% of them found once; the top ten carry less than 1.5%. This clone turned up a few times. The antigen is not known. The CDR3 extends over 13 amino acids. Germline CDR1 reads KGHSH; CDR2 reads LQKENI. The V end lost 6 bases, the J end lost 0 bases, and 6 bases lay between the germline ends. Using CD45RO/CCR7/CD25/CD127/CD95/CD27, CD4+ naive, central memory, regulatory and stem cell-like memory cells were sorted. Whole-study results and caveats: For patients and controls alike, PCR might favor shorter templates to the same degree.

The chain links TRBV18 to TRBJ2-1; TRBD2 is a possible D gene (6 bases). Specimen: central memory CD4+ T cells from blood. The receptor was isolated from a man aged 18 to 30 in good health. CDR3 protein: CASSGSSYNEQFF. The CDR3 DNA is TGTGCCAGCTCCGGGAGCTCCTACAATGAGCAGTTCTTC.